These 23 T cell receptor beta chains were sequenced from one sample in a study of blood T cell repertoires in COVID-19. Method: immunoSEQ multiplex PCR; TCRdb's copy keeps in-frame clones and lacks some. This table holds 250,000 or so clones, 80% to 95% found once. Source material: peripheral blood. The receptor set was obtained from a man aged 30 to 45 with COVID-19, enrolled during active disease.

V and J are TRBV7-2 and TRBJ1-5; a possible D gene is TRBD1 (6 bases). Per germline, CDR1 SGHTA and CDR2 FQGNSA. Trimming cost V 5 bases and J 7 bases, with 18 bases left between them. This CDR3 is 15 amino acids long. CDR3 sequence: CASSAGPGEKQPQHF. Written as DNA, the CDR3 is TGTGCCAGCAGCGCTGGGCCAGGGGAAAAACAGCCCCAGCATTTT. Combining the CDR3 with reference TRBV7-2 and TRBJ1-5 gives the whole variable domain GAGVSQSPSNKVTEKGKDVELRCDPISGHTALYWYRQSLGQGLEFLIYFQGNSAPDKSGLPSDRFSAERTGGSVSTLTIQRTQQEDSAVYLCASSAGPGEKQPQHFGDGTRLSIL.

The gene calls are TRBV2 and TRBJ1-4, with TRBD1 identical over 7 bases. This CDR3 is 14 amino acids long. Losses at the gene ends were 10 bases for V and 5 bases for J; bases not matched to a gene: 10. Per germline, CDR1 SNHLY and CDR2 FYNNEI. The CDR3 sequence is CAIRPGTENEKLFF. For the CDR3, the DNA is TGTGCCATCCGACCCGGGACAGAGAATGAAAAACTGTTTTTT.

This chain links TRBV18 with TRBJ1-2; D is perhaps TRBD1 (6 bases). Trimming shortened V by 1 base and J by 4 bases, and 7 bases separated the two germline ends. The V gene's germline CDR1 is KGHSH and CDR2 LQKENI. This CDR3 contains 13 residues. The CDR3 spells CASSPQDSYGYTF. The CDR3 region has the DNA TGTGCCAGCTCACCACAGGACAGCTATGGCTACACCTTC.

CDR3 nucleotides: TGTGCCAGCAGTTACTCGAGACAGGGTGGTGGAAACACCATATATTTT. This codes for CASSYSRQGGGNTIYF. This rearrangement joins TRBV6-5 to TRBJ1-3; the match to TRBD1 covers 7 bases. The CDR3 consists of 16 residues. V lost 0 bases to trimming and J lost 3 bases; unmatched junction nucleotides: 5. Per the germline V gene, CDR1 is MNHEY and CDR2 is SVGAGI.

The gene calls are TRBV6-5 and TRBJ1-1; 9 bases are a match to TRBD1. J gave up 5 bases and V 2 bases, and 6 bases lay outside the gene matches. Germline values: CDR1 MNHEY, CDR2 SVGAGI. This CDR3 contains 15 residues. The CDR3 region is CASSYETGGGTEAFF. The CDR3, as DNA: TGTGCCAGCAGTTACGAGACAGGGGGAGGTACTGAAGCTTTCTTT.

The V and J genes are TRBV7-2 and TRBJ1-6, with TRBD1 identical over 7 bases. The germline V gene encodes CDR1 SGHTA and CDR2 FQGNSA. J gave up 6 bases and V 0 bases, and 5 bases lay outside the gene matches. This CDR3 has 16 residues. The CDR3, as DNA: TGTGCCAGCAGCTTAGCCACCGGGACAGTTAATTCACCCCTCCACTTT. Residues: CASSLATGTVNSPLHF.

The chain combines TRBV10-2 with TRBJ1-2; D remains unclear. The germline V gene encodes CDR1 WSHSY and CDR2 SAAADI. This CDR3 is built from 13 residues. Trimming cost V 3 bases and J 2 bases, with 7 bases left between them. CDR3 protein: CASSDGENYGYTF. CDR3 coding DNA: TGCGCCAGCAGTGACGGGGAGAACTATGGCTACACCTTC.

The chain uses TRBV19 and TRBJ2-3, with 8 bases matching TRBD2. CDR3 length: 16 residues. The germline CDR1 and CDR2 sequences are LNHDA and SQIVND (reference sequence). The J segment lost 2 bases and the V segment lost 4 bases, leaving 8 bases of the junction unmatched. The CDR3 protein is CASSTRGGLPTDTQYF. The CDR3 bases are TGTGCCAGTAGTACTCGCGGGGGGCTACCCACAGATACGCAGTATTTT.

This clone was seen only a few times. The J gene is TRBJ2-2, the V gene TRBV19; 8 bases fit TRBD1. CDR1 and CDR2 from the germline V gene are LNHDA and SQIVND (reference sequence). Trimming took 7 bases from V and 3 from J; bases not matched to a gene: 4. CDR3 length equals 14 residues. CDR3 loop: CASIDRGDTGELFF. For the CDR3, the DNA is TGTGCCAGTATCGACAGGGGAGACACCGGGGAGCTGTTTTTT. The complete variable domain, with remaining parts taken from reference TRBV19 and TRBJ2-2, reads DGGITQSPKYLFRKEGQNVTLSCEQNLNHDAMYWYRQDPGQGLRLIYYSQIVNDFQKGDIAEGYSVSREKKESFPLTVTSAQKNPTAFYLCASIDRGDTGELFFGEGSRLTVL.

The V gene is TRBV7-3, the J gene TRBJ1-6; 7 positions match TRBD1. Germline CDR1 and CDR2: SGHTA and FQGTGA. The CDR3 has 13 amino acids. V dropped 5 bases and J dropped 8; count of bases not matched to a gene: 3. The CDR3 DNA reads as TGTGCCAGCAGCCACGGACAGGATTCACCCCTCCACTTT. This gives the protein CASSHGQDSPLHF.

The chain is built from TRBV20-1 and TRBJ2-1, with 8 nucleotides matching TRBD2. The CDR3 covers 11 residues. V lost 7 bases, J lost 6 bases, and 2 bases stayed unmatched. Germline CDR1 DFQATT, CDR2 SNEGSKA (reference sequence). The DNA of the CDR3 is TGCAGTGGGCGGGGGGCCAATGAGCAGTTCTTC. Protein: CSGRGANEQFF.

This sequence joins TRBV5-1 and TRBJ2-5; D ambiguous. The CDR3 is 15 residues long. Germline CDR1 and CDR2: SGHRS and YFSETQ. V was cut by 0 bases and J by 5 bases, with 14 bases left in between. The CDR3 protein is CASSLVNAGFETQYF. CDR3 DNA sequence: TGCGCCAGCAGCTTGGTAAACGCCGGGTTTGAGACCCAGTACTTC.

This clone has a single count. The V and J genes are TRBV9 and TRBJ1-2; 7 bases fit TRBD1. Unmatched junction bases numbered 4, after V lost 4 bases and J lost 10 bases. The length of the CDR3 is 11 residues. CDR1 and CDR2 from the germline V gene are SGDLS and YYNGEE. The CDR3 DNA follows: TGTGCCAGCAGCTTGGACAGGTTCTACACCTTC. Amino acids: CASSLDRFYTF.

V is TRBV7-3 and J is TRBJ2-3, with 8 nucleotides matching TRBD1. Per germline, CDR1 SGHTA and CDR2 FQGTGA. V was pared by 4 bases and J by 7 bases, with 4 bases of the junction left unmatched. The CDR3 covers 13 residues. This CDR3 is CASSSTGVNTQYF. CDR3 DNA sequence: TGTGCCAGCAGCTCGACAGGGGTAAATACGCAGTATTTT.

The chain combines TRBV11-2 with TRBJ2-1, with 7 nucleotides matching TRBD2. Germline-derived CDR1 and CDR2 are SGHAT and FQNNGV. Unmatched junction bases numbered 16, after V lost 6 bases and J lost 2 bases. The CDR3 sequence is 18 residues long. CDR3 sequence reads: CASRSSGGGYITYNEQFF. The CDR3 DNA follows: TGTGCCAGCAGGTCAAGTGGGGGGGGATATATCACCTACAATGAGCAGTTCTTC.

CDR3 bases: TGTGCCAGCAGCCCGGGACTAGCCGGAAGAAGAGATACGCAGTATTTT. Encoded protein: CASSPGLAGRRDTQYF. The chain carries TRBV7-6 and TRBJ2-3, with TRBD2 matching 9 bases. The junction had 11 bases not matched to a gene; V was cut back by 5 bases and J by 5 bases. From germline, CDR1 is SGHVS and CDR2 FNYEAQ. CDR3 length: 16 amino acids.

The chain links TRBV5-1 to TRBJ2-1; 7 nucleotides line up with TRBD1. This CDR3 has 13 amino acids. Germline CDR1 is SGHRS and CDR2 is YFSETQ. V trimming: 4 bases; J trimming: 6 bases; junction bases outside the gene matches: 4. The chain's CDR3 is CASSRGQVNEQFF. CDR3 nucleotides: TGCGCCAGCAGCCGAGGACAGGTCAATGAGCAGTTCTTC.

V is TRBV21-1 and J is TRBJ2-3; TRBD2, the table's D call, lacks a check against the DNA. TRBV21-1 is recorded as a pseudogene. This CDR3 has 14 amino acids. In DNA form, the CDR3 reads TGTGCCAGCAGGCACTCGGGGGACACAGATACGCAGTATTTT. Translation gives CASRHSGDTDTQYF.

The chain couples TRBV9 to TRBJ1-2; TRBD1 is a possible D gene (6 bases). V was trimmed by 3 bases and J by 3 bases, leaving 12 bases between them. From germline, CDR1 is SGDLS and CDR2 YYNGEE. This CDR3 spans 14 amino acids. The CDR3 nucleotides read TGTGCCAGCAGCGGCCCGGGGGGCTACTATGGCTACACCTTC. Amino acids: CASSGPGGYYGYTF. Drawing the rest from reference TRBV9 and TRBJ1-2, the complete variable domain is DSGVTQTPKHLITATGQRVTLRCSPRSGDLSVYWYQQSLDQGLQFLIQYYNGEERAKGNILERFSAQQFPDLHSELNLSSLELGDSALYFCASSGPGGYYGYTFGSGTRLTVV.

This sequence joins TRBV18 and TRBJ2-5; 7 bases are a match to TRBD2. The V gene's germline CDR1 is KGHSH and CDR2 LQKENI. Unmatched junction bases numbered 11, after V lost 3 bases and J lost 1 base. The CDR3 spans 17 residues. The DNA of the CDR3 is TGTGCCAGCTCACCGAATGGGGGGGGTATCTTCCAAGAGACCCAGTACTTC. Protein sequence: CASSPNGGGIFQETQYF.

V gene TRBV2 combines with J gene TRBJ1-1; maybe TRBD1 (5 bases). CDR3 length: 14 residues. Trimming removed 4 bases at V and 0 bases at J, with 9 bases between. Germline V gives CDR1 SNHLY, CDR2 FYNNEI. CDR3 sequence: CASSAQGMNTEAFF. DNA for the CDR3: TGTGCCAGCAGTGCCCAGGGAATGAACACTGAAGCTTTCTTT. Using reference TRBV2 and TRBJ1-1 for the parts outside the CDR3, the full variable domain is EPEVTQTPSHQVTQMGQEVILRCVPISNHLYFYWYRQILGQKVEFLVSFYNNEISEKSEIFDDQFSVERPDGSNFTLKIRSTKLEDSAMYFCASSAQGMNTEAFFGQGTRLTVV.

This clone has just one count. The chain has TRBV6-4 and TRBJ2-1; D is possibly TRBD2 (6 bases). The CDR3 loop spans 15 amino acids. Germline lookup yields CDR1 MRHNA and CDR2 SNTAGT. V was cut by 3 bases and J by 3 bases, with 12 bases left in between. In DNA form, the CDR3 reads TGTGCCAGCAGTGAAACTGGAGGGGTCTACAATGAGCAGTTCTTC. This gives the protein CASSETGGVYNEQFF.

The CDR3 loop reads CASSQVFSVRQGFGYTF. CDR3 DNA: TGCGCCAGCAGCCAAGTCTTCAGTGTGCGACAGGGGTTTGGCTACACCTTC. The chain combines TRBV4-1 with TRBJ1-2; 8 nucleotides align to TRBD1. CDR1 MGHRA and CDR2 YSYEKL come from the germline V gene. The CDR3 spans 17 residues. J gave up 7 bases and V 1 base, and 14 bases lay outside the gene matches.